These 4 T cell receptor beta chains were all obtained from the same sample, sequenced in a study of blood T cell repertoires in COVID-19. This table comes from immunoSEQ multiplex PCR, and its TCRdb copy is limited to in-frame clones, with some not included. The sample lists almost 40,000 clones; around 85% were seen once. Sequenced material: peripheral blood. The receptors were gathered from a man aged 55-75 years with acute or convalescent COVID-19.

The V gene is TRBV12-3 or TRBV12-4, the J gene TRBJ2-7; D remains ambiguous. The V end lost 3 bases, the J end lost 5 bases, and 8 bases lay between the germline ends. This CDR3 region has 12 residues. This CDR3 is CASSFNRDEQYF. The CDR3 DNA sequence: TGTGCCAGCAGTTTTAACCGGGACGAGCAGTACTTC.

J is TRBJ1-5 and V is TRBV12-3 or TRBV12-4; TRBD1 might be the D (6 bases). CDR3 length: 13 amino acids. V was pared by 7 bases and J by 9 bases, with 16 bases between. DNA of the CDR3: TGTGCCAGCACCCTAGGGGGGGCGCGGCCCCAGCATTTT. It encodes CASTLGGARPQHF.

This rearrangement joins TRBV27 to TRBJ2-2; weak D call: TRBD1 (7 bases). The CDR3 has 17 residues. Germline V gives CDR1 MNHEY, CDR2 SMNVEV (reference sequence). V was cut by 7 bases and J by 4 bases, with 22 bases left in between. Written as DNA, the CDR3 is TGTGCCAGCACGTCCGGCCGAGGCAGGGGGGTCACCGGGGAGCTGTTTTTT. It yields the protein CASTSGRGRGVTGELFF.

The chain uses TRBV28 and TRBJ1-1, with D perhaps TRBD1 (6 bases). V was cut by 11 bases and J by 7 bases, with 20 bases left in between. This CDR3 has 13 residues. Germline V gene data show CDR1 as MDHEN and CDR2 as SYDVKM. CDR3 in DNA: TGTGCCTCCTCCCGAGGGGGGAGGGATGAAGCTTTCTTT. As protein: CASSRGGRDEAFF.